The T cell receptor beta chain under discussion was sequenced for a study of Graves' ophthalmopathy and Graves' hyperthyroidism. Other autoimmune disease, uncontrolled infection, pregnancy and lactation led to exclusion. Diagnosis relied on clinical symptoms, serum thyroxine, TRAb, thyroid ultrasound and orbital computed tomography. PBMCs were isolated by Ficoll-Paque density gradient centrifugation, using roughly 9.7 ml of fresh peripheral blood as the starting material. Study outcomes and limitations: Using 13 signatures, a model distinguished ophthalmopathy from stable hyperthyroidism, reaching 87.88% sensitivity and 81.08% specificity.

Scientists amplified the TCR beta CDR3 regions from RNA transcripts. First-round RT-PCR relied on HTBI primers, and a second-round multiplex PCR came next. Using its own MiXCR run on the multiplex PCR reads, TCRdb lists one record per CDR3 protein. The sample has 360,000 or so distinct CDR3 sequences, 18% seen once. This CDR3 contains 15 residues. The V gene lost 2 bases and the J gene lost 8 bases, with 18 bases spanning the gap. Germline-derived CDR1 and CDR2 are MNHNS and SASEGT. In regard to this clonotype: The antigen remains undetermined.

Input material: peripheral blood. The TCR sequence derives from a woman younger than 30 with Graves' ophthalmopathy. V is TRBV6-1 and J is TRBJ1-2, with D hard to call. CDR3 sequence (DNA): TGTGCCAGCAGTGAAAGGTCCGGCGTCTATCAAGGCTACACCTTC. It codes for CASSERSGVYQGYTF.